Listed below are T cell receptor beta chains from one sample, sequenced in a study of cytomegalovirus exposure and HLA in healthy donors. TCRdb's table, derived via immunoSEQ multiplex PCR, lists solely in-frame clones and lacks some. The table records around 140,000 clones, about 71% of them present only once. The specimen sequenced was PBMCs. The receptors shown here come from a woman aged 55-69 years in good health and CMV-seropositive. Both conserved end residues are part of each CDR3. The D gene is left open where the match is weak.

16,TRBV27,TRBJ1-2,TRBD1,CASSSHTGQGVSGYTF,TGTGCCAGCAGTTCTCATACCGGACAGGGAGTCTCTGGCTACACCTTC
15,TRBV5-1,TRBJ2-7,TRBD2,CASSPFGTSRPEQYF,TGCGCCAGCAGCCCCTTCGGGACTAGCAGACCAGAGCAGTACTTC
15,TRBV7-9,TRBJ2-4,TRBD1,CASSLGTGPYVIQYF,TGTGCCAGCAGCTTGGGGACAGGGCCGTACGTCATTCAGTACTTC
13,TRBV2,TRBJ1-1,NA,CASREDGNTEAFF,TGTGCCAGCAGGGAGGACGGAAACACTGAAGCTTTCTTT
18,TRBV9,TRBJ2-6,TRBD1,CASSPGGDRSSGANVLTF,TGTGCCAGCAGCCCCGGTGGGGACAGGAGCTCTGGGGCCAACGTCCTGACTTTC
14,TRBV7-9,TRBJ2-2,NA,CASTTGSNTGELFF,TGTGCCAGCACAACAGGTTCGAACACCGGGGAGCTGTTTTTT
12,TRBV29-1,TRBJ1-1,NA,CSVEGTEVEAFF,TGCAGCGTTGAAGGGACAGAAGTTGAAGCTTTCTTT
17,TRBV2,TRBJ2-2,NA,CASSPGLGRQGTGELFF,TGTGCCAGCAGTCCCGGTTTGGGGAGGCAAGGTACCGGGGAGCTGTTTTTT
17,TRBV7-6,TRBJ2-1,TRBD2,CASSLRTSGSSYNEQFF,TGTGCCAGCAGCTTAAGGACTAGCGGGAGTTCCTACAATGAGCAGTTCTTC
14,TRBV6-6,TRBJ1-3,NA,CASSPRVSGNTIYF,TGTGCCAGCAGCCCCCGTGTCTCTGGAAACACCATATATTTT
17,TRBV5-4,TRBJ2-1,TRBD1,CASSFDSRDRGFNEQFF,TGTGCCAGCAGCTTTGATAGTCGGGACAGGGGATTCAATGAGCAGTTCTTC
14,TRBV7-9,TRBJ1-1,NA,CASSLWEGTAEAFF,TGTGCCAGCAGCTTATGGGAGGGAACGGCTGAAGCTTTCTTT
15,TRBV7-7,TRBJ2-2,NA,CASSNKGSGTGELFF,TGTGCCAGCAGCAACAAGGGGTCAGGCACCGGGGAGCTGTTTTTT